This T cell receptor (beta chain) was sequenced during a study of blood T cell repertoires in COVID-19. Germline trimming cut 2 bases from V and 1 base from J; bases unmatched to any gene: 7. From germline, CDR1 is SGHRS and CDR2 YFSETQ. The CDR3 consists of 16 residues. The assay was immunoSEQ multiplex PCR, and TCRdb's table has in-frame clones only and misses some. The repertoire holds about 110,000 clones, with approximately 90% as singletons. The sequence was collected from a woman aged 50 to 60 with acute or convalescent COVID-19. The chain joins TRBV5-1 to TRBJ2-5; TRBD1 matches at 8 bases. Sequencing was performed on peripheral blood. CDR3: CASSLLGTGGQETQYF. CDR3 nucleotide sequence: TGCGCCAGCAGCTTATTAGGGACAGGAGGCCAAGAGACCCAGTACTTC. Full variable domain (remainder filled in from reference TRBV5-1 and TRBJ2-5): KAGVTQTPRYLIKTRGQQVTLSCSPISGHRSVSWYQQTPGQGLQFLFEYFSETQRNKGNFPGRFSGRQFSNSRSEMNVSTLELGDSALYLCASSLLGTGGQETQYFGPGTRLLVL.